The present entry profiles one T cell receptor beta chain with its context. Its antigen is unidentified. This record belongs to a study of graft-versus-host responses after intestinal transplantation. Profiled with immunoSEQ multiplex PCR; TCRdb holds only in-frame clones, not every one. The sample carries some 40,000 clones, over 90% recorded once. This CDR3 region has 15 residues. With 0 bases removed from V and 2 bases from J, the gap between germline ends came to 11 bases. Germline CDR1 is SGHNT and CDR2 is YYREEE (reference sequence). The sequence was obtained from a human donor who was the organ donor for an intestinal transplant. The rearrangement joins TRBV5-4 to TRBJ2-5, with a possible D match to TRBD1 (5 bases). The sample consisted of unstimulated CD8+ T cells sorted from spleen or lymph node cells, taken before transplant. The CDR3 protein is CASSLGQGGQETQYF. For the CDR3, the DNA is TGTGCCAGCAGCTTGGGGCAGGGTGGGCAAGAGACCCAGTACTTC.